The present T cell receptor (beta chain) was sequenced within a study of T cells in Graves' hyperthyroidism and ophthalmopathy. Germline CDR1 and CDR2: SEHNR and FQNEAQ (reference sequence). The CDR3 loop spans 15 amino acids. V shed 2 bases, J shed 4 bases, and the junction held 5 bases outside the gene matches. Amplification targeted TCR beta CDR3 regions from RNA transcripts. Researchers ran a first-round RT-PCR on the TCR CDR3 using the HTBI primer set. TCRdb used MiXCR to reprocess the multiplex PCR reads, holding one entry per CDR3 protein. The data hold hundreds of thousands of distinct CDR3 sequences, with about 17% observed a single time.

The material sequenced was blood. V usage is TRBV7-9 and J usage is TRBJ1-2; 9 bases are a match to TRBD1. This sequence originates from a woman aged 45-59 years with Graves' hyperthyroidism that later progressed to Graves' ophthalmopathy. CDR3 in DNA: TGTGCCAGCAGCTTAATCGGACAGGGGCCCTATGGCTACACCTTC. Protein: CASSLIGQGPYGYTF.